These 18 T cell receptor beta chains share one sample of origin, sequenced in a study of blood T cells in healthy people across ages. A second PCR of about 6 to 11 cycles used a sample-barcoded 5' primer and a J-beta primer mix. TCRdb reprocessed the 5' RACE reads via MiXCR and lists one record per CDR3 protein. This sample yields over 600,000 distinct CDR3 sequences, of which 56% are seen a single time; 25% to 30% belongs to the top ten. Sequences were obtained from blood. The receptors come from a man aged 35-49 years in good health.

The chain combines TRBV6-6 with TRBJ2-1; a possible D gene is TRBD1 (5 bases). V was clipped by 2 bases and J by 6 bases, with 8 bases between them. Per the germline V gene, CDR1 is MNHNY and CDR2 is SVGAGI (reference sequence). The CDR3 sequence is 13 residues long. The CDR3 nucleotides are TGTGCCAGCAGTTACGCCGACAGCAATGAGCAGTTCTTC. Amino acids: CASSYADSNEQFF.

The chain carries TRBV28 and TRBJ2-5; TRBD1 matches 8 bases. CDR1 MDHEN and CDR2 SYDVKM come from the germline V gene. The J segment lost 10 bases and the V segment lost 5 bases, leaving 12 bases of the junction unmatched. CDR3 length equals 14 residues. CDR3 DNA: TGTGCCAGCAGTCCGGACCGGGCAGGGGGCGACCAGTACTTC. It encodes CASSPDRAGGDQYF.

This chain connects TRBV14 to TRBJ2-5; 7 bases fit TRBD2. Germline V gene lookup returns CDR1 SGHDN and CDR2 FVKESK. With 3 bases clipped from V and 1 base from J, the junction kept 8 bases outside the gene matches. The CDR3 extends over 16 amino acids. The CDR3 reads CASSHQRDRLQETQYF. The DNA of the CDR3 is TGTGCCAGCAGCCATCAGCGGGATCGACTCCAAGAGACCCAGTACTTC. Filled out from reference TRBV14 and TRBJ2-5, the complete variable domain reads EAGVTQFPSHSVIEKGQTVTLRCDPISGHDNLYWYRRVMGKEIKFLLHFVKESKQDESGMPNNRFLAERTGGTYSTLKVQPAELEDSGVYFCASSHQRDRLQETQYFGPGTRLLVL.

The CDR3, as DNA: TGTGCCACCAGCAGCCCTAGCGGGGGGACACTTGAGCAGTTCTTC. Translation gives CATSSPSGGTLEQFF. The chain joins TRBV15 to TRBJ2-1; 11 nucleotides line up with TRBD2. The CDR3 covers 15 residues. Germline loops: CDR1 LNHNV, CDR2 YYDKDF (reference sequence). The ends lost 3 bases at V and 9 bases at J; junction bases unmatched: 7.

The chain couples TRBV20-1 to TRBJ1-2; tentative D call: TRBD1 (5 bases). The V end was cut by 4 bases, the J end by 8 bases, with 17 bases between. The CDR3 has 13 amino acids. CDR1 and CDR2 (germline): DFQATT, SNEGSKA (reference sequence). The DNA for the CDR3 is TGCAGTGCTATCACCCCAGGGCTGCGGGGCTACACCTTC. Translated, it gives CSAITPGLRGYTF.

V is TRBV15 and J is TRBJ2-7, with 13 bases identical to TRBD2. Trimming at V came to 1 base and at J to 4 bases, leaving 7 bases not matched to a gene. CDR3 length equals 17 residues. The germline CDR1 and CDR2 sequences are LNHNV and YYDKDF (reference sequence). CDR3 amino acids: CATSRVLAGGPGYEQYF. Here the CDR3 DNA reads TGTGCCACCAGCAGAGTACTAGCGGGAGGGCCGGGGTACGAGCAGTACTTC.

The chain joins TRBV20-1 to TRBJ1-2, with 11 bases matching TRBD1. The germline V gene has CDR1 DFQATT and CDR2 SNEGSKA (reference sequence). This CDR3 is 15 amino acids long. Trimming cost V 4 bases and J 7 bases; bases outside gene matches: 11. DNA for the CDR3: TGCAGTGCTACGGGACAGGGGGTGAGGGTTAGTGGCTACACCTTC. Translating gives CSATGQGVRVSGYTF.

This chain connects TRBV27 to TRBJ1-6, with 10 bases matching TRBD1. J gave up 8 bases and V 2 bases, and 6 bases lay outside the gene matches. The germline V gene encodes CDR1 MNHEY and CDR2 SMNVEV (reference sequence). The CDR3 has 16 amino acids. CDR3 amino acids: CASSLVPGQGYSPLHF. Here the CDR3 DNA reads TGTGCCAGCAGTTTAGTCCCGGGACAGGGGTATTCACCCCTCCACTTT.

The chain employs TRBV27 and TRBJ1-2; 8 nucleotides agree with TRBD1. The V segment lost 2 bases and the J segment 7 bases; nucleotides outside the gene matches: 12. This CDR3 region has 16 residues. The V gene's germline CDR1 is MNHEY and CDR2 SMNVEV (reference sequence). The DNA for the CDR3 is TGTGCCAGCAGTTTAAACCAGGGGGCTAGGGCTTTTGGCTACACCTTC. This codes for CASSLNQGARAFGYTF.

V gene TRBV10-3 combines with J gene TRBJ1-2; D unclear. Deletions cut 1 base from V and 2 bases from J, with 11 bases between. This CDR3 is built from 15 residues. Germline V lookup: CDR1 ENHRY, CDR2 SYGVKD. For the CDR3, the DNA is TGTGCCATCAGTGAGTTCATCGAGAAGAACTATGGCTACACCTTC. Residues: CAISEFIEKNYGYTF.

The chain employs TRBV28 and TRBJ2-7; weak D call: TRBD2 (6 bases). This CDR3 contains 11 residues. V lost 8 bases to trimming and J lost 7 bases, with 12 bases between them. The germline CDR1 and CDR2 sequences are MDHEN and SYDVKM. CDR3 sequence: CASSMGGEQYF. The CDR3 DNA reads TGTGCCAGCTCCATGGGGGGTGAGCAGTACTTC. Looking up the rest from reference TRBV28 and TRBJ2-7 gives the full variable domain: DVKVTQSSRYLVKRTGEKVFLECVQDMDHENMFWYRQDPGLGLRLIYFSYDVKMKEKGDIPEGYSVSREKKERFSLILESASTNQTSMYLCASSMGGEQYFGPGTRLTVT.

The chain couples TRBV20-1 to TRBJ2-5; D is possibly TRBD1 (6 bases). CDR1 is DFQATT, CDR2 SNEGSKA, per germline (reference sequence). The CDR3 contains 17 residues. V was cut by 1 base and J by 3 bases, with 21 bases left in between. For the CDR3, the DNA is TGCAGTGCTAGAGCAAAGGACAGACGCGCCTCAAAAGAGACCCAGTACTTC. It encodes CSARAKDRRASKETQYF.

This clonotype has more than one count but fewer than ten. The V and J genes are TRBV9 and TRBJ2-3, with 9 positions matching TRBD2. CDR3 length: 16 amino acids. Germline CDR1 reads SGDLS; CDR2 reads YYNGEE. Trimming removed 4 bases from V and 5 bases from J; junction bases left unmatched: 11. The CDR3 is CASSPGIAGVGDTQYF. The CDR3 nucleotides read TGTGCCAGCAGCCCCGGAATAGCGGGAGTGGGAGATACGCAGTATTTT. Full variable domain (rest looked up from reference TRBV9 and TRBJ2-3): DSGVTQTPKHLITATGQRVTLRCSPRSGDLSVYWYQQSLDQGLQFLIQYYNGEERAKGNILERFSAQQFPDLHSELNLSSLELGDSALYFCASSPGIAGVGDTQYFGPGTRLTVL.

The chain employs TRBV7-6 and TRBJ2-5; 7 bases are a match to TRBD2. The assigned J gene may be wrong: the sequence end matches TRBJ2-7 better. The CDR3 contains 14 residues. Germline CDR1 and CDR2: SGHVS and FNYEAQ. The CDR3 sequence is CASSLGEGSGEQYF. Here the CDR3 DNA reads TGTGCCAGCAGCTTAGGGGAGGGGTCGGGCGAGCAGTACTTC.

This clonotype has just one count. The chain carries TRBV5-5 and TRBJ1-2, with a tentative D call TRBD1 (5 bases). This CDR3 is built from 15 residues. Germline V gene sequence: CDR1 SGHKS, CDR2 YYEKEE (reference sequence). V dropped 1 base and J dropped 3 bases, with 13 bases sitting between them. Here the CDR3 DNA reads TGTGCCAGCAGCTTGTTCGGGGGAGTCGACTATGGCTACACCTTC. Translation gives CASSLFGGVDYGYTF. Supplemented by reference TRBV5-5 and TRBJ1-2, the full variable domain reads DAGVTQSPTHLIKTRGQQVTLRCSPISGHKSVSWYQQVLGQGPQFIFQYYEKEERGRGNFPDRFSARQFPNYSSELNVNALLLGDSALYLCASSLFGGVDYGYTFGSGTRLTVV.

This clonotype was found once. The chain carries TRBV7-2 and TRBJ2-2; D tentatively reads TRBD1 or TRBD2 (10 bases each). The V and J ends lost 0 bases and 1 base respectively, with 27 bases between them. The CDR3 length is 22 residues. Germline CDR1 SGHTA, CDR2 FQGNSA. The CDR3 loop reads CASSLARRDRGVAGGNTGELFF. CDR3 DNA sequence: TGTGCCAGCAGCTTAGCCCGGCGGGACAGGGGAGTAGCGGGAGGGAACACCGGGGAGCTGTTTTTT.

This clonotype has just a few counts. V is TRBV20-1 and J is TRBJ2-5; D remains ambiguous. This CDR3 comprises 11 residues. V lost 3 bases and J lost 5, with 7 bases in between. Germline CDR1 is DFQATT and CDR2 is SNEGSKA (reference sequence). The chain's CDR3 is CSARVVETQYF. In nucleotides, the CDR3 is TGCAGTGCTAGGGTGGTGGAGACCCAGTACTTC.

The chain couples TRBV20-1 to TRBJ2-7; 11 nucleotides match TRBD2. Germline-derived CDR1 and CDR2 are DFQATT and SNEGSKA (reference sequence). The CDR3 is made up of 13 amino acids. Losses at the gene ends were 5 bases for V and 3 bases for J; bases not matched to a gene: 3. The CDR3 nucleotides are TGCAGTGCTCCTAGCGGGAGGTACTACGAGCAGTACTTC. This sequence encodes CSAPSGRYYEQYF.